This T cell receptor beta chain was recorded in a study of T cells after yellow fever vaccination. Across the whole study: Preparation of fractions with low cell numbers was performed using SMART-Seq v4 Ultra Low Input.

V was pared by 2 bases and J by 0 bases, with 8 bases between. CDR3 length: 14 amino acids. Germline-derived CDR1 and CDR2 are LGHNA and YSLEER. One entry per CDR3 protein, called by TCRdb with MiXCR from the 5' RACE reads. Among some 320,000 distinct CDR3 sequences listed, over 8% were seen once. The starting material was PBMCs, obtained on the day of the first yellow fever vaccination. This clonotype originated in a young man who received the YFV17D yellow fever vaccine. The chain recombines TRBV4-3 with TRBJ2-7; D not resolved. The CDR3: CASSQHPSSYEQYF. DNA for the CDR3: TGCGCCAGCAGCCAACACCCTAGCTCCTACGAGCAGTACTTC.